A single sample is the source of the 27 T cell receptor beta chains below, sequenced in a study of OX40 agonist ivuxolimab in advanced cancers. The data were produced by immunoSEQ multiplex PCR, yet TCRdb's version contains in-frame clones alone and is incomplete. Altogether about 56,000 clones are present, approximately 82% being singletons, with the ten largest covering around 3.8%. Specimen: CD4+ or CD8+ T cells sorted from blood, collected in a trial of the OX40 agonist ivuxolimab. The origin of the receptors is an adult with an advanced solid tumor such as melanoma, head and neck, liver or kidney cancer.

The chain has TRBV7-2 and TRBJ1-1; D not resolved. With 1 base removed from V and 2 bases from J, the gap between germline ends came to 5 bases. Germline lookup yields CDR1 SGHTA and CDR2 FQGNSA. The CDR3 runs 13 residues. CDR3 nucleotides: TGTGCCAGCAGCTTAGTGGGAAACACTGAAGCTTTCTTT. It is translated as CASSLVGNTEAFF.

This sequence joins TRBV6-6 and TRBJ1-5; 8 bases map to TRBD1. CDR1 and CDR2 (germline): MNHNY, SVGAGI (reference sequence). The CDR3 has 14 residues. Trimming at V came to 5 bases and at J to 5 bases, leaving 5 bases not matched to a gene. CDR3: CASSLDRGDQPQHF. DNA of the CDR3: TGTGCCAGCAGTCTAGACAGGGGAGATCAGCCCCAGCATTTT.

The chain carries TRBV7-2 and TRBJ2-6, with D perhaps matching TRBD1 (5 bases). Between the trimmed V and J ends, which lost 3 bases and 2 bases, there was a span of 14 bases. The CDR3 consists of 17 residues. Germline lookup yields CDR1 SGHTA and CDR2 FQGNSA. CDR3 DNA sequence: TGTGCCAGCAGCTTGGGGCCCCCCCGGGCTGGGGCCAACGTCCTGACTTTC. Its translation is CASSLGPPRAGANVLTF.

V usage is TRBV23-1 and J usage is TRBJ2-7; D is unresolved. TRBV23-1 is sorted into the ORF group, with uncertain function. The CDR3 runs to 11 residues. V was cut by 5 bases and J by 7 bases, with 9 bases left in between. The chain's CDR3 is CASSLRLEQYF. The DNA for the CDR3 is TGCGCCAGCAGTTTACGGCTGGAGCAGTACTTC.

The sample holds one count of this clone. J is TRBJ1-5 and V is TRBV2; TRBD1 agrees at 7 bases. The CDR3 has 15 amino acids. The V segment lost 7 bases and the J segment 2 bases; nucleotides outside the gene matches: 8. Germline V gene sequence: CDR1 SNHLY, CDR2 FYNNEI. This CDR3 reads CASTSRTGGNQPQHF. The CDR3 DNA is TGTGCCAGCACCTCACGAACAGGGGGCAATCAGCCCCAGCATTTT.

Only one count was recorded for this clone. The chain combines TRBV7-2 with TRBJ1-1, with 7 bases matching TRBD1. CDR1 and CDR2 from the germline V gene are SGHTA and FQGNSA. This CDR3 spans 15 amino acids. With V trimmed by 2 bases and J by 1 base, 4 bases remained unmatched. The CDR3 bases are TGTGCCAGCAGCTTAATGGGACAGTGGAACACTGAAGCTTTCTTT. Translated: CASSLMGQWNTEAFF.

This chain links TRBV4-2 with TRBJ2-1, with TRBD2 matching 12 bases. The CDR3 extends over 16 amino acids. The germline CDR1 and CDR2 sequences are LGHNA and YNFKEQ. The junction had 1 base not matched to a gene; V was cut back by 2 bases and J by 2 bases. CDR3 nucleotides: TGTGCCAGCAGCCAACTAGCGGGGGGGCCCTACAATGAGCAGTTCTTC. Protein: CASSQLAGGPYNEQFF.

The J gene is TRBJ2-7, the V gene TRBV14; the D gene could be TRBD1 or TRBD2 (5 bases each). Germline assignment: CDR1 SGHDN and CDR2 FVKESK. This CDR3 contains 15 residues. The V and J ends lost 1 base and 0 bases respectively, with 10 bases between them. CDR3 in DNA: TGTGCCAGCAGCCAAGGATCGAGGGGCTCCTACGAGCAGTACTTC. Protein sequence: CASSQGSRGSYEQYF.

The rearrangement links TRBV10-3 to TRBJ1-1, with D possibly TRBD1 on 5 matching bases. Germline assignment: CDR1 ENHRY and CDR2 SYGVKD. V dropped 5 bases and J dropped 0 bases, with 10 bases sitting between them. The CDR3 runs 14 residues. The CDR3 nucleotides are TGTGCCATCAGTTCAGGGAATCTGAACACTGAAGCTTTCTTT. The encoded protein is CAISSGNLNTEAFF.

Here the CDR3 reads CASSLGVENEQFF. The CDR3 DNA reads as TGTGCCAGCAGCTTAGGGGTAGAAAATGAGCAGTTCTTC. The rearrangement joins TRBV11-3 to TRBJ2-1; D gene unclear. The CDR3 runs 13 residues. The germline V gene has CDR1 SGHNT and CDR2 YENEEA. Trimming removed 1 base from V and 7 bases from J, with 8 bases in between.

This chain joins TRBV7-2 and TRBJ1-5; TRBD1 matches 12 bases. Trimming took 5 bases from V and 4 from J; bases not matched to a gene: 3. In germline, CDR1 is SGHTA, CDR2 FQGNSA. This CDR3 has 15 amino acids. The CDR3 region is CASSQGQGANQPQHF. In nucleotides, the CDR3 is TGTGCCAGCAGCCAGGGACAGGGGGCGAATCAGCCCCAGCATTTT.

The chain combines TRBV6-1 with TRBJ1-2, with D possibly matching TRBD1 (5 bases). Germline V gene lookup returns CDR1 MNHNS and CDR2 SASEGT. V gave up 5 bases and J gave up 8 bases, with 21 bases separating them. The CDR3 totals 15 residues. The CDR3 is CASSSPQVPRGGYTF. The DNA for the CDR3 is TGTGCCAGCAGTTCCCCACAGGTCCCCCGGGGGGGCTACACCTTC.

V gene TRBV30 combines with J gene TRBJ1-2; D unclear. CDR1 and CDR2 from the germline V gene are GTSNPN and SVGIG (reference sequence). The germline V and J ends were trimmed by 4 bases and 0 bases, with 9 bases remaining between them. The CDR3 has 13 residues. The CDR3 DNA is TGTGCCTGGAATCGGATAACTAACTATGGCTACACCTTC. Amino acid sequence: CAWNRITNYGYTF. Drawing the rest from reference TRBV30 and TRBJ1-2, the complete variable domain is SQTIHQWPATLVQPVGSPLSLECTVEGTSNPNLYWYRQAAGRGLQLLFYSVGIGQISSEVPQNLSASRPQDRQFILSSKKLLLSDSGFYLCAWNRITNYGYTFGSGTRLTVV.

V is TRBV27 and J is TRBJ2-2, with 9 bases matching TRBD2. Germline CDR1 reads MNHEY; CDR2 reads SMNVEV (reference sequence). Germline trimming cut 5 bases from V and 0 bases from J; bases unmatched to any gene: 7. The CDR3 consists of 17 residues. In DNA form, the CDR3 reads TGTGCCAGCAGTCCTTATCCTAGCGGGACGAACACCGGGGAGCTGTTTTTT. It translates to CASSPYPSGTNTGELFF.

The V call is TRBV19, the J call TRBJ2-2; D not certain. The CDR3 contains 14 residues. The germline V gene encodes CDR1 LNHDA and CDR2 SQIVND (reference sequence). V lost 6 bases to trimming and J lost 6 bases, with 14 bases between them. CDR3 DNA sequence: TGTGCCAGTAGCCTCGACATCGAGGCCGGGGAGCTGTTTTTT. Its protein product is CASSLDIEAGELFF.

The chain joins TRBV10-2 to TRBJ2-5; 10 bases are shared with TRBD2. The CDR3 covers 16 residues. Germline V lookup: CDR1 WSHSY, CDR2 SAAADI. Losses at the gene ends were 0 bases for V and 6 bases for J; bases not matched to a gene: 7. This CDR3 reads CASSESERGGRKTQYF. CDR3 nucleotide sequence: TGCGCCAGCAGTGAGTCGGAGCGGGGGGGCAGAAAGACCCAGTACTTC.

By sample share, this clone is medium-sized. This chain uses TRBV9 with TRBJ1-1, with TRBD1 matching 7 bases. This CDR3 has 15 amino acids. The J segment lost 3 bases and the V segment lost 4 bases, leaving 9 bases of the junction unmatched. In germline, CDR1 is SGDLS, CDR2 YYNGEE. CDR3 bases: TGTGCCAGCAGCCCCAATCCCAGGGGGGACACTGAAGCTTTCTTT. Its translation is CASSPNPRGDTEAFF.

V and J are TRBV5-5 and TRBJ1-2; D perhaps matches TRBD1 (5 bases). The V end was cut by 4 bases, the J end by 8 bases, with 15 bases between. The CDR3 has 13 residues. CDR1 is SGHKS and CDR2 is YYEKEE in the germline V gene (reference sequence). The CDR3 nucleotides are TGTGCCAGCAGCCCGCGGTTTCGGGGCGGCTACACCTTC. It specifies CASSPRFRGGYTF.

The CDR3 DNA reads TGTGCCAGCAACATCGACAGCGAATATGGCTACACCTTC. Residues: CASNIDSEYGYTF. J is TRBJ1-2 and V is TRBV6-6; D might be TRBD1 (5 bases). Trimming stripped 7 bases from V and 5 bases from J, with 14 bases between. CDR1 is MNHNY and CDR2 is SVGAGI in the germline V gene (reference sequence). This CDR3 is built from 13 residues.

The table lists this clone with a few counts. The chain uses TRBV18 and TRBJ2-3; the D is unclear. CDR3 length: 16 amino acids. V lost 1 base and J lost 1, with 12 bases in between. Per the germline V gene, CDR1 is KGHSH and CDR2 is LQKENI. CDR3 nucleotides: TGTGCCAGCTCACCACGACTGCGACGGCGCACAGATACGCAGTATTTT. Its translation: CASSPRLRRRTDTQYF.

The chain couples TRBV9 to TRBJ2-2; D is uncertain. The CDR3 covers 14 residues. Trimming pared 0 bases from V and 5 bases from J, leaving 8 bases between. The germline V gene encodes CDR1 SGDLS and CDR2 YYNGEE. The CDR3 is CASSVVGHTGELFF. Here the CDR3 DNA reads TGTGCCAGCAGCGTAGTCGGTCATACCGGGGAGCTGTTTTTT.

The V gene is TRBV4-2, the J gene TRBJ2-3, with 8 bases identical to TRBD2. The CDR3 has 17 amino acids. Germline assignment: CDR1 LGHNA and CDR2 YNFKEQ. V dropped 2 bases and J dropped 5; count of bases not matched to a gene: 12. CDR3 in amino acids: CASSQRPSGGLEDTQYF. CDR3 sequence (DNA): TGTGCCAGCAGCCAAAGACCTTCGGGGGGGCTGGAAGATACGCAGTATTTT.

The V call is TRBV13, the J call TRBJ2-1; 9 bases agree with TRBD1. Germline loops: CDR1 PRHDT, CDR2 FYEKMQ (reference sequence). V gave up 5 bases and J gave up 7 bases; unmatched junction bases: 6. This CDR3 spans 14 amino acids. In nucleotides, the CDR3 is TGTGCCAGCAGCACTCGGACAGGGGTTAATGAGCAGTTCTTC. Translation: CASSTRTGVNEQFF.

The V call is TRBV5-1, the J call TRBJ1-5, with 7 positions matching TRBD1. This CDR3 has 15 amino acids. Germline CDR1 SGHRS, CDR2 YFSETQ. Unmatched junction bases numbered 2, after V lost 0 bases and J lost 2 bases. The CDR3 DNA reads as TGCGCCAGCAGCTTGGGGACAGGACGCAATCAGCCCCAGCATTTT. It specifies CASSLGTGRNQPQHF.

The chain recombines TRBV10-2 with TRBJ2-1, with TRBD2 matching over 16 bases. V lost 6 bases, J lost 12 bases, and 2 bases stayed unmatched. The CDR3 is 13 residues long. The germline gives CDR1 WSHSY, CDR2 SAAADI. The DNA for the CDR3 is TGCGCCAGCAGCGGGACTAGCGGGGGGGCGCAGTTCTTC. It encodes CASSGTSGGAQFF.

The gene calls are TRBV18 and TRBJ1-1; unclear D gene. The V gene lost 6 bases and the J gene lost 0 bases, with 5 bases spanning the gap. The CDR3 runs 12 residues. Germline lookup yields CDR1 KGHSH and CDR2 LQKENI. The CDR3 nucleotides read TGTGCCAGCTCCCGGATGAACACTGAAGCTTTCTTT. Amino acid sequence: CASSRMNTEAFF.

The rearrangement links TRBV7-2 to TRBJ2-7; 8 bases map to TRBD2. With 4 bases clipped from V and 3 bases from J, the junction kept 11 bases outside the gene matches. CDR1 is SGHTA, CDR2 FQGNSA, per germline. The CDR3 loop spans 16 amino acids. CDR3 in DNA: TGTGCCAGCAGCTCCCTGGGGAGCGGGAGTTTCTACGAGCAGTACTTC. Protein sequence: CASSSLGSGSFYEQYF.